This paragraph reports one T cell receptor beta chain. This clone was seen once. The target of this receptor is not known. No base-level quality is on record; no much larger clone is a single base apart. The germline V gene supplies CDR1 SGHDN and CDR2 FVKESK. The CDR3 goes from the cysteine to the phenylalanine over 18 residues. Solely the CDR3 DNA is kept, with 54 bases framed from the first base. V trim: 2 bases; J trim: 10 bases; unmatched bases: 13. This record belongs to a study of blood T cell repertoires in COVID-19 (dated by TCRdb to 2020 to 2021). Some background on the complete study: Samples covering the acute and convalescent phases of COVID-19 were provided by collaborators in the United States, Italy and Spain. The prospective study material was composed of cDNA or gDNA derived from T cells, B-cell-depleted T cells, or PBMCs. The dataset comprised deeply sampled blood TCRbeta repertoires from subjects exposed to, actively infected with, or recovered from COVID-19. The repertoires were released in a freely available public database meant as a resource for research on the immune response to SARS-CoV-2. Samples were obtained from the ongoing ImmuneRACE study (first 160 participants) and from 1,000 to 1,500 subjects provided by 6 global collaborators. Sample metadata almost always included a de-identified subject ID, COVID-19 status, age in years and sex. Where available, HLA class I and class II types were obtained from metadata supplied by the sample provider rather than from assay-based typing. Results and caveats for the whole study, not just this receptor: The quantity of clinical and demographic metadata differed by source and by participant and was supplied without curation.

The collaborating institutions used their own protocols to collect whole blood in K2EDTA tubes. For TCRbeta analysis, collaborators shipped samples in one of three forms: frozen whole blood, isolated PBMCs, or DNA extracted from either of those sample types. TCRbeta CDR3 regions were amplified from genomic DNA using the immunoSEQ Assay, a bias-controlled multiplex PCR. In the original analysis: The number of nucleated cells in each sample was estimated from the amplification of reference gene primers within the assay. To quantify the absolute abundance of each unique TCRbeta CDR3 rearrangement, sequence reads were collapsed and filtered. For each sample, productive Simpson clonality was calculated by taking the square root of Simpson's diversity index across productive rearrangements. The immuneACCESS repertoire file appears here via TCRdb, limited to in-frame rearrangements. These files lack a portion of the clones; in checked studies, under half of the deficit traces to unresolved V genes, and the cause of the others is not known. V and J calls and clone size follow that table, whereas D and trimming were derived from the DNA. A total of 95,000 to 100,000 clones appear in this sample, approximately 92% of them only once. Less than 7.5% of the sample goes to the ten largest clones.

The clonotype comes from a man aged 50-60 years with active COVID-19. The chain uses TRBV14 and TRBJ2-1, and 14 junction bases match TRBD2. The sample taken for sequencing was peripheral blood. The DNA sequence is TGTGCCAGCAGCCAACAGGCCTTCGGGACTAGCGGGAGAGGAGAGCAGTTCTTC. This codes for CASSQQAFGTSGRGEQFF.